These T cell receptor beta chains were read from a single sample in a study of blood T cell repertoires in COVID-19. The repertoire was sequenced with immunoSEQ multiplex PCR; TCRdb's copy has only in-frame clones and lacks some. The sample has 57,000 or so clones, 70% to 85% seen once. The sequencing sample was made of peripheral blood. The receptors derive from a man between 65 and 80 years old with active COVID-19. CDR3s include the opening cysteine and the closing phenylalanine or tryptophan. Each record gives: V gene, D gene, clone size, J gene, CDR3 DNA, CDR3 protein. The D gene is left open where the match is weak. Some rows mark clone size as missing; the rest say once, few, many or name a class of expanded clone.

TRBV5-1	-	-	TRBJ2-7	TGCGCCAGCAGCTTGCGGGTCGCGGGCCGGGGCGAGCAGTACTTC	CASSLRVAGRGEQYF
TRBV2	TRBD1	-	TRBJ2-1	TGTGCCAGCAGTGACAGGGGGCAATACAATGAGCAGTTCTTC	CASSDRGQYNEQFF
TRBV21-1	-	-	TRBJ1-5	TGTGCCAGCAGCAAGGGACCTAAACAGGGGTATCAGCCCCAGCATTTT	CASSKGPKQGYQPQHF
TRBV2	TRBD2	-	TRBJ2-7	TGTGCCAGCACACCATGGGGGGGGGTTTACGAGCAGTACTTC	CASTPWGGVYEQYF
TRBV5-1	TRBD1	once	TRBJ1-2	TGCGCCAGCAGCTTCGGGGACAGGGATAACTATGGCTACACCTTC	CASSFGDRDNYGYTF
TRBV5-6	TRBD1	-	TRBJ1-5	TGTGCCAGCCAAACACAGAAATCGGGACAGGGTCATCAGCCCCAGCATTTT	CASQTQKSGQGHQPQHF
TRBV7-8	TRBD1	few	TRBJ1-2	TGTGCCAGCAGCCAAGGGGGACAGGGCTATGGCTACACCTTC	CASSQGGQGYGYTF
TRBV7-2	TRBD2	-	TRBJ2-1	TGTGCCAGCAGCTCTCAAAGCGGGAGGGCCAAGAATGAGCAGTTCTTC	CASSSQSGRAKNEQFF
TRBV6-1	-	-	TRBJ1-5	TGTGCCAGCAGTGAAGCGCAGGGGAACCAGCCCCAGCATTTT	CASSEAQGNQPQHF
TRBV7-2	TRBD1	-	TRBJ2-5	TGTGCCAGCAGCTCGACAGGGGTAGAGACCCAGTACTTC	CASSSTGVETQYF
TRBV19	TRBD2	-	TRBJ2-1	TGTGCCAGTAGTACGACTAGCGGGAGTAGGAATGAGCAGTTCTTC	CASSTTSGSRNEQFF
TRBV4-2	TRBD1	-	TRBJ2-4	TGTGCCAGCAGCCGGGGACAGGGGGAATTAAATTTAGCCAAAAACATTCAGTACTTC	CASSRGQGELNLAKNIQYF
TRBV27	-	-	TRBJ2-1	TGTGCCAGCAGTTTATCAGGGGCGTACAATGAGCAGTTCTTC	CASSLSGAYNEQFF
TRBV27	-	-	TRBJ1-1	TGTGCCAGCAGTTTTGGAAAAGGCGGCGCTGAAGCTTTCTTT	CASSFGKGGAEAFF
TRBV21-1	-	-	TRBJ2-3	TGTGCCAGCAGAGCGCGTTCTAGCACAGATACGCAGTATTTT	CASRARSSTDTQYF
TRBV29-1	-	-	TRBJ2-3	TGCAGCGTTACCAGCGAAAGCACAGATACGCAGTATTTT	CSVTSESTDTQYF
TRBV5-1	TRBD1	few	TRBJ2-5	TGCGCCAGCAGCGGACAGGGCCAAGAGACCCAGTACTTC	CASSGQGQETQYF
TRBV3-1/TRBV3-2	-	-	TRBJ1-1	TGTGCCAGCAGCCACGTCGGGGAAGCTTTCTTT	CASSHVGEAFF
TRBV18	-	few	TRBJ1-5	TGTGCCAGCTCACGGGCTCGGAGCAATCAGCCCCAGCATTTT	CASSRARSNQPQHF
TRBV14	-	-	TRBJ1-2	TGTGCCAGCAGCCAAGACAGAAACTATGGCTACACCTTC	CASSQDRNYGYTF
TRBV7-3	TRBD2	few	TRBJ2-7	TGTGCCAGCAGCTTAACTTCTAGCGGGGAATACGAGCAGTACTTC	CASSLTSSGEYEQYF
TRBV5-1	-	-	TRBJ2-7	TGCGCCAGCAGCTTGGAGAACAGTAAGGGGGAGCAGTACTTC	CASSLENSKGEQYF
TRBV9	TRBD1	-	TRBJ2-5	TGTGCCAGCAGCGAGTGGGACAGCCAAGAGACCCAGTACTTC	CASSEWDSQETQYF
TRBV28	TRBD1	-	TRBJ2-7	TGTGCCAGCAGCCCCGTTCCTGCAACAGGGGTTTCGCACGAGCAGTACTTC	CASSPVPATGVSHEQYF
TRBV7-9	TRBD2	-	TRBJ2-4	TGTGCCAGCAGCCCCTTCGGGGGACTAGCGGGTTGGGGGAACATTCAGTACTTC	CASSPFGGLAGWGNIQYF
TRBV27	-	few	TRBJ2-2	TGTGCCAGCAGTAGCGGGAACACCGGGGAGCTGTTTTTT	CASSSGNTGELFF
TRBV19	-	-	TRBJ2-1	TGTGCCACCGACTCCGGCCTTTTCCATGAGCAGTTCTTC	CATDSGLFHEQFF
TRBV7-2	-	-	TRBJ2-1	TGTGCCAGCAGCTTAGATGGCGGAAGAAGCTCCTACAATGAGCAGTTCTTC	CASSLDGGRSSYNEQFF
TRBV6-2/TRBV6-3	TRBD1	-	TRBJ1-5	TGTGCCAGCAGCCCTGGGACAGGGAGCTTTGGTCAGCCCCAGCATTTT	CASSPGTGSFGQPQHF
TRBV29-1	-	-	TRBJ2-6	TGCAGCGTTGTATTGGCTGAGGCAGGGCTCGCCGGGGCCAACGTCCTGACTTTC	CSVVLAEAGLAGANVLTF
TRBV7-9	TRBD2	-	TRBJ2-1	TGTGCCAGCAGCTTAGCGCTAGCGGGCTCCTACAATGAGCAGTTCTTC	CASSLALAGSYNEQFF
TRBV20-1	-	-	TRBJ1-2	TGCAGTGCTAGTCCCCAGGGAGGCTATGGCTACACCTTC	CSASPQGGYGYTF
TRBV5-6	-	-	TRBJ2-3	TGTGCCAGCAGCTCCGTAGCGGCTAGCACAGATACGCAGTATTTT	CASSSVAASTDTQYF
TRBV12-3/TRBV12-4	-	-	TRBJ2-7	TGTGCCAGCAGTTTTCAGGGGGGCTACGAGCAGTACTTC	CASSFQGGYEQYF
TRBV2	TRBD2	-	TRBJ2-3	TGTGCCAGCAGTGAAGAGGGACTAGCCGTGACGGGCACAGATACGCAGTATTTT	CASSEEGLAVTGTDTQYF
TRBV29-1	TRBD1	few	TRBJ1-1	TGCAGCGTCGACTATACAGACAGGGCCGAGGGTGAAGCTTTCTTT	CSVDYTDRAEGEAFF
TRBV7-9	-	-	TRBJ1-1	TGTGCCAGCAGCTTATATTTGACAGACATGAACACTGAAGCTTTCTTT	CASSLYLTDMNTEAFF
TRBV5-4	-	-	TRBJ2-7	TGTGCCAGCAGCTTCAGTAGTGGGGGGGAGCAGTACTTC	CASSFSSGGEQYF
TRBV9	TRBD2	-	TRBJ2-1	TGTGCCAGCAGCGTATACGGGACTAGCGGGAGTGCTAATGAGCAGTTCTTC	CASSVYGTSGSANEQFF
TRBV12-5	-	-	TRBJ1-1	TGTGCTAGTGGTTCGGACCTCGCGGGGGTAACTGAAGCTTTCTTT	CASGSDLAGVTEAFF
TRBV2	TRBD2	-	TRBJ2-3	TGTGCCAGCAGTGAACGGGGCGGGAGGGTTGCAGATACGCAGTATTTT	CASSERGGRVADTQYF
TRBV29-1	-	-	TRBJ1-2	TGCAGCGTTGAATTCCCGGGATCGGTTGGCTACACCTTC	CSVEFPGSVGYTF
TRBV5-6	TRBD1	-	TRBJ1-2	TGTGCCAGCAGCTGGGGGGACAGGGGGAGGTCTGGCTACACCTTC	CASSWGDRGRSGYTF
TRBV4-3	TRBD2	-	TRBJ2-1	TGCGCCAGCAGCCAGATAGCGGGAGGGGGCGATGAGCAGTTCTTC	CASSQIAGGGDEQFF
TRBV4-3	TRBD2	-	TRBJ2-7	TGCGCCAGCAGCCAAGTGACTAGCGGGAGCTTAGGGTACGAGCAGTACTTC	CASSQVTSGSLGYEQYF
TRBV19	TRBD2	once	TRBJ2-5	TGTGCCAGTAGACCAGGACTAGCGGGAGGGACGGAGACCCAGTACTTC	CASRPGLAGGTETQYF
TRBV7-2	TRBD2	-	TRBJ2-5	TGTGCCAGCAGCGCACCCGGGACTAAGAAAGAGACCCAGTACTTC	CASSAPGTKKETQYF
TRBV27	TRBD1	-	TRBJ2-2	TGTGCCAGCAGGGGACAGGGGGCCACCGGGGAGCTGTTTTTT	CASRGQGATGELFF
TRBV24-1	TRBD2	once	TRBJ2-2	TGTGCCACCAGTGATGCAACTAGCGGGAGAGGCACCGGGGAGCTGTTTTTT	CATSDATSGRGTGELFF
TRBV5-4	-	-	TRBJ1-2	TGTGCCAGCAGCTTGGTTCCAGGGGATGCACGTGGCTACACCTTC	CASSLVPGDARGYTF
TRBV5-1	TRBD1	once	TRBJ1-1	TGCGCCAGCAGACTCCGACAGGGTCCCGCGACTGAAGCTTTCTTT	CASRLRQGPATEAFF
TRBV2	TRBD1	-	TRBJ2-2	TGTGCCAGCAGTGAGGTGGGACAGCCACAAGGTGGGGAGCTGTTTTTT	CASSEVGQPQGGELFF
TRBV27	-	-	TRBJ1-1	TGTGCCAGCAGTCGACTACAGGGAGGGTCGGGGACTGAAGCTTTCTTT	CASSRLQGGSGTEAFF
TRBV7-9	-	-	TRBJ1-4	TGTGCCAGCAGCTTACAGGGTTTTACAACTAATGAAAAACTGTTTTTT	CASSLQGFTTNEKLFF
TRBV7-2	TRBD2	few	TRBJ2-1	TGTGCCAGCAGCTTAGACTTTCCAGCGGGAGGAAGGAATGAGCAGTTCTTC	CASSLDFPAGGRNEQFF
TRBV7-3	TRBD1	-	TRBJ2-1	TGTGCCAGCAGCTTAAGGGACAGCTACAATGAGCAGTTCTTC	CASSLRDSYNEQFF
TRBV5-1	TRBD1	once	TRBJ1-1	TGCGCCAGCAGCTTGTGGGGAGGGACAGGGGGTTTGAACACTGAAGCTTTCTTT	CASSLWGGTGGLNTEAFF